This TCR beta chain was sequenced during a study of cytomegalovirus exposure and HLA in healthy donors. Overall study results and limits: Some public TCRs appeared in many individuals, while most sequences were rare. Using a false discovery rate of 0.05, a later analysis showed that approximately 17,000 TCR beta sequences were associated with HLA alleles. Solely CMV serostatus was available to characterize immune exposure.

Germline CDR1 is SGHRS and CDR2 is YFSETQ. CDR3 size: 17 residues. Between the trimmed V and J ends, which lost 4 bases and 4 bases, there was a span of 23 bases. In its sample, this clone was seen a few times. Antigen unknown. The study ran its PCR with 60 Vbeta and 13 Jbeta primers. Some clones are missing from TCRdb's copy, which holds only in-frame ones; the method was immunoSEQ multiplex PCR. The sample lists approximately 110,000 clones, approximately 70% occurring once. The gene calls are TRBV5-1 and TRBJ1-2; perhaps TRBD1 as D (6 bases). The receptor's source is a man aged 25-45 years in good health and CMV-seropositive. The specimen was PBMCs. The CDR3 DNA reads as TGCGCCAGCAGCCCGAGATACAGGGTTCAGGATGCCTATGGCTACACCTTC. It specifies CASSPRYRVQDAYGYTF.